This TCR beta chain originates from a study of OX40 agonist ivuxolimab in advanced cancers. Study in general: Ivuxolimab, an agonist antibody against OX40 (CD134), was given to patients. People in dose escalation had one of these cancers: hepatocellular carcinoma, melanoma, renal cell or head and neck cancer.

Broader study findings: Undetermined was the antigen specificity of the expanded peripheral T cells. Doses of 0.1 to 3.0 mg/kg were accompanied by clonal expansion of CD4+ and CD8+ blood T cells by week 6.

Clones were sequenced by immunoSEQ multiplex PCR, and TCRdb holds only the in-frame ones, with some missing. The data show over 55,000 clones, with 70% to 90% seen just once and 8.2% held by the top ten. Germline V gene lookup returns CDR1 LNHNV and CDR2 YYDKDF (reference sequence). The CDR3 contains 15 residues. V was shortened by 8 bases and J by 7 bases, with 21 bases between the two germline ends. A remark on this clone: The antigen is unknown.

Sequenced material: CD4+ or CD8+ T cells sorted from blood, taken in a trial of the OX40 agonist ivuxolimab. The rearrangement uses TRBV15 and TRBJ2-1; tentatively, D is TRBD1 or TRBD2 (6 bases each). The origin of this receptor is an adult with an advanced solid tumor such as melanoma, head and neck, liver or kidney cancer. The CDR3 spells CATLMPGASMNEQFF. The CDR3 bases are TGTGCCACCCTAATGCCGGGGGCTAGTATGAATGAGCAGTTCTTC.